This T cell receptor (beta chain) was observed in a study of CD8+ T cells in alopecia areata (dated by TCRdb to 2016 to 2019). A note on the overall study: Treated patients were enrolled in an open-label pilot trial of oral tofacitinib at 5 to 10 mg twice daily for moderate-to-severe alopecia areata. RNA came from the PAXgene miRNA kit for fixed scalp, the miRNeasy kit for PBMCs, and the RNeasy kit for mouse skin. For the treated patients, the SALT score, which quantifies what percentage of scalp surface area is affected, served as the measure of disease severity. TCRbeta CDR3 regions were amplified by immunoSEQ multiplex PCR using 35 Vbeta forward and 13 Jbeta reverse primers. Tofacitinib was given for 6 to 18 months, followed by 6 months of follow-up off drug to assess delayed response and recurrence. Biopsies were taken from tofacitinib-treated patients at baseline and again at 4 and 24 weeks into treatment, and several of those patients also had a later scalp biopsy. Scalp clonality was compared across normal scalp (n=4), patchy alopecia areata scalp (n=8), and alopecia totalis/universalis scalp (n=8). In humans, TCRbeta sequencing was performed on scalp tissue and on sorted CD4+ and CD8+ peripheral blood T cells from healthy controls and from patients with patchy or totalis/universalis alopecia areata. To study T cell clonal expansion in alopecia areata, the researchers applied high-throughput TCRbeta sequencing to both the C3H/HeJ mouse model and human patients. What the research found in general, with its limitations: Compared with normal scalp, lesional scalp had higher clonality and more expanded CD8+ clones, particularly in alopecia totalis/universalis, a pattern that suggests antigenic drive. Tofacitinib significantly lowered scalp clonality and the number of expanded CD8+ clones among the top 100 scalp clones. Scalp TCR repertoire analysis is complicated because resident alphabeta T cells in normal human skin are also sequenced, whereas mouse skin is dominated by gammadelta T cells. Because the treated cohort was small and had just a single nonresponder, larger studies are needed to establish links between baseline CD8+ expansion and response. Shared TCR sequences between patients were less evident than in mice, which may be partly attributable to HLA diversity in the patient population. Many expanded lesional clones were found to persist in scalp and blood during tofacitinib treatment, and relapse after treatment cessation may be partly explained by this persistence.

Libraries were built with the immunoSEQ multiplex PCR assay. RNA was extracted from all samples and reverse transcribed into cDNA as template for TCR sequencing. SuperScript III was used for first-strand cDNA synthesis, primed with a 2:1 mix of oligo-dT and random hexamers. Amplification bias was assessed with a synthetic immune receptor repertoire, and residual bias was removed computationally. Per the authors' processing: Raw reads were preprocessed to remove errors, and CDR3 was defined according to IMGT conventions as the region from the conserved cysteine to phenylalanine. Clonality was computed by normalizing Shannon entropy by log2 of the number of productive unique TCRs and subtracting the result from 1. Whether each scalp clone was CD4 or CD8 was inferred by checking scalp TCRbeta sequences against the CD4 and CD8 repertoires from sorted blood. TCRdb obtained this table from immuneACCESS and retained in-frame rearrangements with V and J assigned. These tables miss some clones; where compared with another copy, unresolved V genes account for less than half of the shortfall, and the remainder is unexplained. The V and J calls and clone size come from that table; D and trimming were worked out from the DNA. For this sample the table gives 170,000 or so clones, of which around three fifths were detected only once. The ten most abundant clones make up over 9.5% of the sample.

Explained via the paper, the time point label denotes: 24 weeks on oral tofacitinib. This specimen's treatment or condition label, per the study, means: oral pan-JAK inhibitor, 5-10 mg twice daily. Lesional scalp punch biopsies and peripheral blood were collected from alopecia areata patients. PBMCs were isolated by density centrifugation and stained for CD3, CD4 and CD8, and CD4+ and CD8+ T cells were sorted on a FACSAria. About this clone: What this receptor recognizes is not known. No much larger clonotype is one base removed from it; base qualities were not supplied.

The germline ends are 8 bases apart after V is trimmed by 4 bases and J by 1 base. CDR1 and CDR2 (SGDLS, YYNGEE) derive from the germline V gene. Its CDR3 holds 14 amino acids, cysteine through phenylalanine. The only DNA kept is the CDR3, 42 bases in frame from the first base. The starting material was CD8+ T cells sorted from blood, obtained at week 24, from a patient treated with tofacitinib. The origin of this receptor is a human donor with alopecia areata. The receptor chain draws on TRBV9 and TRBJ2-2, with no D gene named confidently. This receptor has the CDR3 CASSSKLNTGELFF. The DNA sequence follows: TGTGCCAGCAGCTCAAAACTGAACACCGGGGAGCTGTTTTTT.